This T cell receptor beta chain was observed in a study of T cells in Graves' hyperthyroidism and ophthalmopathy. Patients having uncontrolled infection, another autoimmune disease, pregnancy or lactation were not included. The diagnostic basis comprised clinical symptoms, serum thyroxine and TRAb, thyroid ultrasound and orbital computed tomography. This clonotype has ten or more counts. The antigen is not known. Whole-study findings and limits: Blood shared most expanded thyroid clonotypes above 0.001. A 13 V-J signature model discriminated ophthalmopathy versus stable hyperthyroidism.

The CDR3 has 13 residues. V lost 6 bases to trimming and J lost 3 bases, with 14 bases between them. The germline V gene has CDR1 DFQATT and CDR2 SNEGSKA (reference sequence). Template material for amplifying TCR beta CDR3 regions consisted of RNA transcripts. Carried out on the TCR CDR3, a first-round RT-PCR used the HTBI primer set. TCRdb independently ran MiXCR on the multiplex PCR reads; one entry per CDR3 protein. The repertoire holds 480,000 or so distinct CDR3 sequences, with 40% to 50% as singletons. Sequenced: peripheral blood or thyroid tissue (not recorded which). The source is an adult woman with Graves' disease, either hyperthyroidism or ophthalmopathy (not recorded which). This chain links TRBV20-1 with TRBJ2-5; perhaps D is TRBD1 or TRBD2 (6 bases each). CDR3: CSALEGGEETQYF. CDR3 sequence (DNA): TGCAGTGCGCTGGAGGGGGGCGAAGAGACCCAGTACTTC.